These 28 T cell receptor beta chains originate from one sample sequenced in a study of cytomegalovirus exposure and HLA in healthy donors (dated by TCRdb to 2016 to 2017). Library generation was performed with the immunoSEQ multiplex PCR assay. For the multiplex PCR, a mixture combining 60 forward primers for TCR Vbeta segments and 13 reverse primers for TCR Jbeta segments was used. TCRdb carries this immuneACCESS record with in-frame sequences only. Its versions omit some clonotypes, under half of them owing to an unresolved V gene in the studies checked, with the rest unexplained. A total of approximately 110,000 clones appear in this sample, about 81% of them only once. 0.85% to 1.4% of the sample belongs to the ten largest clones. The specimen was PBMCs. These receptors all come from a woman under 40 in good health and CMV-seronegative.

The gene calls are TRBV4-3 and TRBJ1-4, with 9 bases matching TRBD1. The CDR3 has 14 amino acids. Per the germline V gene, CDR1 is LGHNA and CDR2 is YSLEER. V was clipped by 6 bases and J by 7 bases; unmatched bases: 6. The CDR3 region is CASSRDREGEKLFF. The CDR3 bases are TGCGCCAGCAGTCGGGACAGGGAGGGTGAAAAACTGTTTTTT.

The rearrangement joins TRBV6-5 to TRBJ1-2; D ambiguous. Per the germline V gene, CDR1 is MNHEY and CDR2 is SVGAGI. The V gene lost 5 bases and the J gene lost 2 bases, with 12 bases spanning the gap. This CDR3 region has 14 residues. CDR3 nucleotide sequence: TGTGCCAGCAGTCCCTCAATACTCAACTATGGCTACACCTTC. It translates to CASSPSILNYGYTF.

The DNA for the CDR3 is TGTGCCAGGAGACAGGGAGGCTATGGCTACACCTTC. Translation gives CARRQGGYGYTF. The genes are TRBV2 and TRBJ1-2, with TRBD1 matching 7 bases. The CDR3 covers 12 residues. CDR1 is SNHLY, CDR2 FYNNEI, per germline. With 9 bases clipped from V and 4 bases from J, the junction kept 5 bases outside the gene matches.

The chain employs TRBV29-1 and TRBJ2-7; D is ambiguous. V was clipped by 4 bases and J by 2 bases, with 9 bases between them. Germline V gene data show CDR1 as SQVTM and CDR2 as ANQGSEA. This CDR3 region has 12 residues. CDR3 sequence (DNA): TGCAGCGTTGGGTGGTCAGCCTACGAGCAGTACTTC. Its translation: CSVGWSAYEQYF.

This sequence joins TRBV6-6 and TRBJ1-1; 7 positions agree with TRBD1. Germline trimming cut 7 bases from V and 1 base from J; bases unmatched to any gene: 6. The CDR3 is 14 amino acids. The germline V gene has CDR1 MNHNY and CDR2 SVGAGI (reference sequence). CDR3 DNA sequence: TGTGCCAGCACGCTAACAGGGGAGAACACTGAAGCTTTCTTT. Translating gives CASTLTGENTEAFF.

The chain has TRBV5-1 and TRBJ2-3; unclear D gene. Germline-derived CDR1 and CDR2 are SGHRS and YFSETQ. Trimming took 2 bases from V and 2 from J, leaving 9 bases between them. This CDR3 contains 14 residues. DNA for the CDR3: TGCGCCAGCAGCTTAAACAGTGACACAGATACGCAGTATTTT. It specifies CASSLNSDTDTQYF.

The J gene is TRBJ2-5, the V gene TRBV7-6, with 9 bases identical to TRBD2. Germline V gives CDR1 SGHVS, CDR2 FNYEAQ. The CDR3 runs 18 residues. The ends lost 5 bases at V and 0 bases at J; junction bases unmatched: 13. CDR3 nucleotide sequence: TGTGCCAGCAGCCCATATGGGAATAGCGGGGGTTACCAAGAGACCCAGTACTTC. Its translation is CASSPYGNSGGYQETQYF.

This chain joins TRBV6-6 and TRBJ1-2, with 9 nucleotides matching TRBD1. Trimming took 4 bases from V and 7 from J; bases not matched to a gene: 4. There are 13 residues in the CDR3. Germline-derived CDR1 and CDR2 are MNHNY and SVGAGI (reference sequence). The CDR3 loop reads CASSFGQGSGYTF. CDR3 DNA: TGTGCCAGCAGTTTTGGACAGGGGTCTGGCTACACCTTC.

This sequence joins TRBV6-1 and TRBJ1-6; D possibly corresponds to TRBD1 (5 bases). V lost 6 bases, J lost 9 bases, and 15 bases lay in between. This CDR3 is 14 amino acids long. The germline CDR1 and CDR2 sequences are MNHNS and SASEGT. DNA for the CDR3: TGTGCCAGCAGCCGAAGCGGGGCGGGTTCACCCCTCCACTTT. The encoded protein is CASSRSGAGSPLHF.

The chain links TRBV11-3 to TRBJ2-7, with TRBD2 as a possible D gene (5 bases). CDR1 and CDR2 (germline): SGHNT, YENEEA. Trimming removed 3 bases at V and 3 bases at J, with 12 bases between. This CDR3 region has 14 residues. Here the CDR3 DNA reads TGTGCCAGCAGCTTGAGGGCAGGTGGCTACGAGCAGTACTTC. Translated, it gives CASSLRAGGYEQYF.

The chain carries TRBV18 and TRBJ1-1; D not certain. The CDR3 has 16 amino acids. Germline loops: CDR1 KGHSH, CDR2 LQKENI. Trimming took off 0 bases at V and 4 bases at J, with 15 bases between the two ends. The CDR3 protein is CASSPPAGRMGTEAFF. The CDR3 DNA sequence: TGTGCCAGCTCACCACCGGCTGGCAGGATGGGCACTGAAGCTTTCTTT.

This clone was seen once. The chain uses TRBV5-1 and TRBJ2-1, with D possibly being TRBD1 (6 bases). Germline values: CDR1 SGHRS, CDR2 YFSETQ. The CDR3 is 15 residues long. V was clipped by 2 bases and J by 4 bases, with 13 bases between them. CDR3 sequence (DNA): TGCGCCAGCAGCTTTATCCCAGGGACATACAATGAGCAGTTCTTC. Its translation is CASSFIPGTYNEQFF. Complete variable domain (other parts from reference TRBV5-1 and TRBJ2-1): KAGVTQTPRYLIKTRGQQVTLSCSPISGHRSVSWYQQTPGQGLQFLFEYFSETQRNKGNFPGRFSGRQFSNSRSEMNVSTLELGDSALYLCASSFIPGTYNEQFFGPGTRLTVL.

This clone showed up just a few times. The CDR3 DNA reads as TGTGCCATCCGAGCGGAGCTTTACGAGCAGTACTTC. It encodes CAIRAELYEQYF. The chain links TRBV10-3 to TRBJ2-7; TRBD2 is a possible D gene (5 bases). This CDR3 has 12 amino acids. Trimming took 8 bases from V and 4 from J, leaving 12 bases between them. Germline assignment: CDR1 ENHRY and CDR2 SYGVKD.

This clone appeared a few times. This chain uses TRBV7-9 with TRBJ1-6, with TRBD1 as a possible D gene (5 bases). The germline V and J ends were trimmed by 0 bases and 10 bases, with 16 bases remaining between them. The CDR3 spans 16 residues. CDR1 SEHNR and CDR2 FQNEAQ come from the germline V gene (reference sequence). The CDR3 region is CASSLAGAGLGSPLHF. The CDR3 bases are TGTGCCAGCAGCTTAGCAGGGGCGGGGTTGGGGTCACCCCTCCACTTT.

This rearrangement joins TRBV11-2 to TRBJ1-1; D gene unclear. Per the germline V gene, CDR1 is SGHAT and CDR2 is FQNNGV. This CDR3 spans 13 amino acids. V lost 8 bases and J lost 1, with 11 bases in between. The CDR3 here is CASRSGGNTEAFF. CDR3 in DNA: TGTGCCAGCCGCAGTGGCGGGAACACTGAAGCTTTCTTT.

The chain carries TRBV5-1 and TRBJ1-1, with 10 positions matching TRBD1. The CDR3 contains 14 residues. J lost 5 bases, V lost 4 bases, and 5 bases had no gene match. In germline, CDR1 is SGHRS, CDR2 YFSETQ. The CDR3 DNA is TGCGCCAGCAGCCCCGGGACAGGGGAGACTGAAGCTTTCTTT. Its translation: CASSPGTGETEAFF. The full variable domain, rest sourced from reference TRBV5-1 and TRBJ1-1, is KAGVTQTPRYLIKTRGQQVTLSCSPISGHRSVSWYQQTPGQGLQFLFEYFSETQRNKGNFPGRFSGRQFSNSRSEMNVSTLELGDSALYLCASSPGTGETEAFFGQGTRLTVV.

This clone was detected only a few times. This chain connects TRBV11-3 to TRBJ2-3, with D unresolved. V lost 2 bases, J lost 0 bases, and 3 bases lay in between. CDR3 length: 13 residues. CDR1 SGHNT and CDR2 YENEEA come from the germline V gene. DNA for the CDR3: TGTGCCAGCAGCTTAACAAGCACAGATACGCAGTATTTT. Residues: CASSLTSTDTQYF.

Of note for this clone: At one end the junction does not follow the germline gene, possibly because of a read error. V usage is TRBV7-7 and J usage is TRBJ2-5; possibly TRBD2 for D (5 bases). Germline values: CDR1 SSHAT, CDR2 FNYEAQ (reference sequence). CDR3 length: 14 amino acids. CDR3 protein: CASSLGGSKETQYF. CDR3 DNA: TGTGCTAGCAGCTTAGGCGGGTCGAAAGAGACCCAGTACTTC.

This clone came up once. The chain has TRBV6-5 and TRBJ1-1; TRBD1 agrees at 7 bases. The germline V gene has CDR1 MNHEY and CDR2 SVGAGI. The CDR3 consists of 13 residues. Trimming removed 6 bases from V and 5 bases from J; junction bases left unmatched: 6. CDR3 sequence (DNA): TGTGCCAGCAGAAGAACAGGGGTTACTGAAGCTTTCTTT. Protein product: CASRRTGVTEAFF.

For this clone: The junction shows a germline mismatch at one end, possibly a read error. The V call is TRBV2, the J call TRBJ2-1; D not resolved. CDR1 SNHLY and CDR2 FYNNEI come from the germline V gene. The CDR3 loop spans 15 amino acids. CDR3 bases: TGTGCCAGCAGTGTGGAGCGCAGCTCCTACAATGGGCAGTTCTTC. The encoded protein is CASSVERSSYNGQFF.

The chain carries TRBV7-2 and TRBJ2-3, with 14 nucleotides matching TRBD2. This CDR3 has 15 amino acids. Trimming at V came to 5 bases and at J to 4 bases, leaving 2 bases not matched to a gene. CDR1 and CDR2 from the germline V gene are SGHTA and FQGNSA. The CDR3, as DNA: TGTGCCAGCAGCCCGGGACTAGCGGGAGCAGATACGCAGTATTTT. It specifies CASSPGLAGADTQYF. Based on the CDR3 plus reference TRBV7-2 and TRBJ2-3, the full variable domain is GAGVSQSPSNKVTEKGKDVELRCDPISGHTALYWYRQSLGQGLEFLIYFQGNSAPDKSGLPSDRFSAERTGGSVSTLTIQRTQQEDSAVYLCASSPGLAGADTQYFGPGTRLTVL.

The genes are TRBV7-2 and TRBJ1-1; D not resolved. The CDR3 has 13 amino acids. Germline CDR1 and CDR2: SGHTA and FQGNSA. The V and J ends lost 5 bases and 5 bases respectively, with 12 bases between them. DNA for the CDR3: TGTGCCAGCAGCCCACATGGGAGGACTGAAGCTTTCTTT. Protein product: CASSPHGRTEAFF.

This chain connects TRBV27 to TRBJ2-3, with 7 positions matching TRBD2. CDR1 and CDR2 (germline): MNHEY, SMNVEV (reference sequence). V lost 6 bases and J lost 1; bases outside the gene matches: 7. There are 15 residues in the CDR3. CDR3 in amino acids: CASSRASGGTDTQYF. CDR3 DNA sequence: TGTGCCAGCAGCCGTGCTAGCGGAGGCACAGATACGCAGTATTTT.

The V gene is TRBV18, the J gene TRBJ2-3, with 8 bases aligning to TRBD1. The V segment lost 4 bases and the J segment 6 bases; nucleotides outside the gene matches: 6. The V gene's germline CDR1 is KGHSH and CDR2 LQKENI. CDR3 length: 14 amino acids. This CDR3 reads CASSQGTGSDTQYF. Here the CDR3 DNA reads TGTGCCAGCTCACAGGGGACAGGCTCTGATACGCAGTATTTT.

The chain recombines TRBV29-1 with TRBJ2-6; no definite D call. Trimming pared 6 bases from V and 1 base from J, leaving 10 bases between. Germline V gives CDR1 SQVTM, CDR2 ANQGSEA. CDR3 length equals 14 residues. CDR3 sequence (DNA): TGCAGCGTGGGCCCAGGATCTGGGGCCAACGTCCTGACTTTC. Translated: CSVGPGSGANVLTF.

V usage is TRBV5-1 and J usage is TRBJ2-6; tentatively, D is TRBD1 (5 bases). V was shortened by 0 bases and J by 2 bases, with 12 bases between the two germline ends. The CDR3 spans 17 residues. Germline V CDR1 and CDR2: SGHRS, YFSETQ. The CDR3 is CASSLEAGPPGANVLTF. In DNA form, the CDR3 reads TGCGCCAGCAGCTTGGAGGCAGGGCCCCCTGGGGCCAACGTCCTGACTTTC.

The chain is built from TRBV4-1 and TRBJ2-5; the match to TRBD2 covers 13 bases. The CDR3 runs 17 residues. V gave up 4 bases and J gave up 5 bases; unmatched junction bases: 10. Germline V gene sequence: CDR1 MGHRA, CDR2 YSYEKL. Here the CDR3 DNA reads TGCGCCAGCAGCCCACTAGGGACTAGCGGGGTGTGGGAGACCCAGTACTTC. Translating it yields CASSPLGTSGVWETQYF.

The V call is TRBV4-1, the J call TRBJ2-7; weak D call: TRBD2 (5 bases). The V gene lost 2 bases and the J gene lost 6 bases, with 11 bases spanning the gap. This CDR3 has 13 residues. Germline CDR1 reads MGHRA; CDR2 reads YSYEKL. CDR3 region: CASSQRLAGEQYF. The CDR3 region has the DNA TGCGCCAGCAGCCAACGATTGGCGGGCGAGCAGTACTTC.